This is a list of T cell receptor beta chains from one sample in a study of blood T cell repertoires in COVID-19. Only in-frame clones appear in the TCRdb table, and some are missing; sequencing was by immunoSEQ multiplex PCR. The sample consists of 75,000 to 95,000 clones, approximately 80% of them appearing once. Material for sequencing was peripheral blood. The source of these receptors is a man in his sixties with acute or convalescent COVID-19. The CDR3 runs from the conserved cysteine through the conserved F or W. D genes are given only for firm matches. The size of a clone is reported for some rows only, either as once, few or many, or as a class for expanded clones.

TRBD1	15	TRBV5-1	TRBJ1-5	-	TGCGCCAGCAGCTTGGGGCAGGGGGGCAATCAGCCCCAGCATTTT	CASSLGQGGNQPQHF
TRBD2	15	TRBV2	TRBJ2-1	-	TGTGCCAGCAGCAGACTAGCGGGCTCCTACAATGAGCAGTTCTTC	CASSRLAGSYNEQFF
-	14	TRBV2	TRBJ1-4	-	TGTGCCAGCGTCGGTGGTTTAACTAATGAAAAACTGTTTTTT	CASVGGLTNEKLFF
-	14	TRBV6-5	TRBJ1-2	-	TGTGCCAGCACCCCCGCGGGGTGGGAGTACGGCTACACCTTC	CASTPAGWEYGYTF
-	15	TRBV28	TRBJ2-5	-	TGTGCCAGCAGTTTGCCCGGGACAAGCAAAGAGACCCAGTACTTC	CASSLPGTSKETQYF
TRBD1	15	TRBV19	TRBJ2-7	few	TGTGCCAGTAGTAAGAAGGGGACAGCGCTCTACGAGCAGTACTTC	CASSKKGTALYEQYF
-	13	TRBV7-3	TRBJ2-2	-	TGTGCCAGCAGCCCCCTGGGCGCCGGGGAGCTGTTTTTT	CASSPLGAGELFF
TRBD1	15	TRBV20-1	TRBJ2-2	-	TGCAGTGCTAGTAAGAGACAGGGGGCCGGCGGGGAGCTGTTTTTT	CSASKRQGAGGELFF
-	13	TRBV5-5	TRBJ2-2	-	TGTGCCAGCAGCTGGGCGGGACGGAGGGAGCTGTTTTTT	CASSWAGRRELFF
TRBD1	16	TRBV15	TRBJ2-5	-	TGTGCCACCAGCAGAGGGCAACAGGGGGCCGGGGAGACCCAGTACTTC	CATSRGQQGAGETQYF
-	16	TRBV6-6	TRBJ1-3	-	TGTGCCAGCAGTTACGAGCCCGGTCCGTACGGAAACACCATATATTTT	CASSYEPGPYGNTIYF
TRBD1	15	TRBV6-5	TRBJ1-4	-	TGTGCCAGCAGACGCGACAGGGCTGGTAATGAAAAACTGTTTTTT	CASRRDRAGNEKLFF
TRBD1	19	TRBV6-2/TRBV6-3	TRBJ2-3	-	TGTGCCAGCAGTTACTCGATGGTCCGGACAGGGTGGGGCACAGATACGCAGTATTTT	CASSYSMVRTGWGTDTQYF
-	16	TRBV5-5	TRBJ1-3	-	TGTGCCAGCAGCTTGGCGGTCGTGAACTCTGGAAACACCATATATTTT	CASSLAVVNSGNTIYF
-	15	TRBV9	TRBJ2-2	few	TGTGCCAGCAGCGTAGCATCCCAGAACACCGGGGAGCTGTTTTTT	CASSVASQNTGELFF
-	16	TRBV6-5	TRBJ1-2	-	TGTGCCAGCAGTTACTCGCCAGTGACAGAAGCTTATGGCTACACCTTC	CASSYSPVTEAYGYTF
TRBD1	16	TRBV19	TRBJ1-1	-	TGTGCCAGTAGTAATTTGGGACAGGGGATCAACACTGAAGCTTTCTTT	CASSNLGQGINTEAFF
-	14	TRBV24-1	TRBJ2-3	-	TGTGCCACCAGTGATCCAGGGGGCACAGATACGCAGTATTTT	CATSDPGGTDTQYF
-	14	TRBV7-2	TRBJ1-3	few	TGTGCCAGCAGCTTACAAAAATCAGGAAACACCATATATTTT	CASSLQKSGNTIYF
TRBD1	14	TRBV19	TRBJ2-5	once	TGTGCCAGTAGTATGGACAGGCCCCCAAGGACCCAGTACTTC	CASSMDRPPRTQYF
-	11	TRBV6-6	TRBJ2-2	-	TGTGCCTCCTGTGGAGGCGGGGAGCTGTTTTTT	CASCGGGELFF
TRBD1	14	TRBV6-6	TRBJ1-3	-	TGTGCCAGCAGGCTACAGGGGGCTGGAAACACCATATATTTT	CASRLQGAGNTIYF
TRBD1	14	TRBV28	TRBJ1-1	-	TGTGCCAGCAGTCCCTCAGGGGGGAACACTGAAGCTTTCTTT	CASSPSGGNTEAFF
TRBD1	15	TRBV6-5	TRBJ2-1	-	TGTGCCAGCAACACAGGACAGGGGGCAAGCAATGAGCAGTTCTTC	CASNTGQGASNEQFF
-	11	TRBV29-1	TRBJ2-5	-	TGCAGCGTTGAAAACAAAGAGACCCAGTACTTC	CSVENKETQYF
-	14	TRBV10-2	TRBJ2-3	-	TGCGCCAGCAGTGAGAGGACTGGCACAGATACGCAGTATTTT	CASSERTGTDTQYF